Each of the 20 T cell receptor beta chains below was sequenced from the same sample in a study of identical twins. Each CDR3 protein gets one entry after TCRdb re-called the 5' RACE reads with MiXCR. The repertoire holds roughly 1,500,000 distinct CDR3 sequences, with about 31% as singletons. Source material: cord blood. The source is a newborn girl in good health.

The V gene is TRBV4-2, the J gene TRBJ1-2; D gene uncertain. V lost 1 base and J lost 5, with 5 bases in between. This CDR3 region has 12 residues. CDR1 and CDR2 from the germline V gene are LGHNA and YNFKEQ. The CDR3, as DNA: TGTGCCAGCAGCCAAGTCCGGTATGGCTACACCTTC. Its protein product is CASSQVRYGYTF.

This chain links TRBV6-5 with TRBJ2-1; D perhaps matches TRBD2 (5 bases). The J call is in doubt because the DNA end fits TRBJ2-7 better. The CDR3 has 14 amino acids. Germline CDR1 MNHEY, CDR2 SVGAGI. The CDR3 loop is CASSGLLTPNEQYF. CDR3 sequence (DNA): TGTGCCAGCAGCGGACTTCTGACCCCTAATGAGCAGTACTTC.

This clonotype appeared a few times. The CDR3 loop is CASSKGGDEQYF. The CDR3 DNA reads TGTGCCAGCAGTAAAGGAGGGGACGAGCAGTACTTC. The chain carries TRBV6-1 and TRBJ2-7; maybe TRBD2 (6 bases). The CDR3 is made up of 12 amino acids. Trimming cost V 5 bases and J 5 bases, with 10 bases left between them. The germline V gene has CDR1 MNHNS and CDR2 SASEGT.

The chain is built from TRBV28 and TRBJ2-7; no clear D. CDR1 is MDHEN and CDR2 is SYDVKM in the germline V gene. V lost 5 bases to trimming and J lost 1 base, with 12 bases between them. The CDR3 totals 14 residues. Written as DNA, the CDR3 is TGTGCCAGCAGTAACCTGGACGGATCCTACGAGCAGTACTTC. Translation gives CASSNLDGSYEQYF.

V gene TRBV10-3 combines with J gene TRBJ2-4; D is possibly TRBD1 (6 bases). The germline V gene has CDR1 ENHRY and CDR2 SYGVKD. Trimming took off 4 bases at V and 0 bases at J, with 10 bases between the two ends. CDR3 length equals 15 residues. CDR3: CAISATGLAKNIQYF. As DNA, the CDR3 is TGTGCCATCAGTGCTACAGGGCTAGCCAAAAACATTCAGTACTTC.

This clonotype has a single count. The chain joins TRBV7-2 to TRBJ1-4; D is ambiguous. This CDR3 has 14 residues. CDR1 and CDR2 from the germline V gene are SGHTA and FQGNSA. V lost 0 bases and J 5 bases, leaving 7 bases between the germline ends. This CDR3 reads CASSLAEENEKLFF. CDR3 coding DNA: TGTGCCAGCAGCTTAGCGGAGGAGAATGAAAAACTGTTTTTT.

The chain uses TRBV18 and TRBJ1-1; 10 bases line up with TRBD1. V lost 2 bases, J lost 1 base, and 4 bases stayed unmatched. Germline V CDR1 and CDR2: KGHSH, LQKENI. This CDR3 contains 16 residues. CDR3 in amino acids: CASSPGTGDSNTEAFF. CDR3 DNA: TGTGCCAGCTCACCAGGGACAGGGGACTCGAACACTGAAGCTTTCTTT.

This clonotype was detected only a few times. The chain employs TRBV27 and TRBJ1-1, with TRBD1 as a possible D gene (5 bases). Germline assignment: CDR1 MNHEY and CDR2 SMNVEV (reference sequence). The CDR3 runs 13 residues. Trimming cost V 7 bases and J 7 bases, with 16 bases left between them. The CDR3 DNA sequence: TGTGCCAGCATTATGGGGCCGAAGGGTGAAGCTTTCTTT. It translates to CASIMGPKGEAFF.

The chain has TRBV4-2 and TRBJ1-5, with a weak D call TRBD1 (5 bases). V was trimmed by 1 base and J by 0 bases, leaving 19 bases between them. The germline V gene encodes CDR1 LGHNA and CDR2 YNFKEQ. The CDR3 runs 19 residues. For the CDR3, the DNA is TGTGCCAGCAGCCAAGGCTCAAACGGGGGGGGATATAGCAATCAGCCCCAGCATTTT. It translates to CASSQGSNGGGYSNQPQHF.

The sample holds a few counts of this clonotype. This chain joins TRBV13 and TRBJ2-3; 10 nucleotides align to TRBD1. After removal of 5 bases from V and 3 bases from J, the junction contained 8 bases not matched to a gene. There are 16 residues in the CDR3. Germline V gives CDR1 PRHDT, CDR2 FYEKMQ (reference sequence). The CDR3 DNA reads TGTGCCAGCAGCGCAAATCCGGGACAGGGGACAGATACGCAGTATTTT. Translated, it gives CASSANPGQGTDTQYF.

CDR3 nucleotide sequence: TGTGCCAGCAGACAGCTAGGACGCCTTGAAGCTTTCTTT. Translation gives CASRQLGRLEAFF. The chain couples TRBV7-8 to TRBJ1-1; D gene ambiguous. V was pared by 6 bases and J by 7 bases, with 15 bases between. The V gene's germline CDR1 is SGHVS and CDR2 FQNEAQ. This CDR3 has 13 residues.

This sequence joins TRBV4-2 and TRBJ2-1; TRBD2 matches at 11 bases. After removal of 1 base from V and 2 bases from J, the junction contained 4 bases not matched to a gene. Germline CDR1 and CDR2: LGHNA and YNFKEQ. The CDR3 sequence is 17 residues long. CDR3 protein: CASSQASGRFTYNEQFF. CDR3 bases: TGTGCCAGCAGCCAAGCTAGCGGGAGGTTTACCTACAATGAGCAGTTCTTC.

The chain uses TRBV28 and TRBJ2-3; TRBD1 matches at 9 bases. The CDR3 is 18 amino acids. The germline V gene encodes CDR1 MDHEN and CDR2 SYDVKM. Trimming at V came to 3 bases and at J to 8 bases, leaving 18 bases not matched to a gene. This CDR3 reads CASSFIRVSGQGIGTQYF. CDR3 bases: TGTGCCAGCAGTTTTATTAGGGTATCGGGACAGGGTATAGGTACGCAGTATTTT.

This clonotype has just a few counts. The chain couples TRBV24-1 to TRBJ2-7, with TRBD1 identical over 8 bases. The CDR3 extends over 14 amino acids. Trimming at V came to 4 bases and at J to 2 bases, leaving 3 bases not matched to a gene. Germline V gene sequence: CDR1 KGHDR, CDR2 SFDVKD. CDR3 protein: CATSDAGGTYEQYF. The DNA of the CDR3 is TGTGCCACCAGTGACGCAGGGGGCACCTACGAGCAGTACTTC.

The chain uses TRBV5-1 and TRBJ2-4; D possibly matches TRBD1 or TRBD2 (5 bases each). This CDR3 spans 21 amino acids. The V gene lost 3 bases and the J gene lost 0 bases, with 28 bases spanning the gap. Germline values: CDR1 SGHRS, CDR2 YFSETQ. In DNA form, the CDR3 reads TGCGCCAGCAGCTACGTATCCGGGGCGAAAGCGAAAGCAGTAGCCAAAAACATTCAGTACTTC. Translated, it gives CASSYVSGAKAKAVAKNIQYF.

To note about this clonotype: At one end, the junction sequence differs from germline, possibly due to a read error. This chain's CDR3 is CASSVARLPKETQYF. The CDR3 DNA is TGTGCCAGCAGCGTAGCCAGGCTACCCAAAGAGACCCAGTACTTC. This chain joins TRBV7-8 and TRBJ2-5; no firm D call. CDR1 SGHVS and CDR2 FQNEAQ come from the germline V gene. The CDR3 totals 15 residues.

This clonotype was seen a handful of times. This rearrangement joins TRBV6-1 to TRBJ2-5; possible D gene TRBD2, 5 bases. CDR1 is MNHNS, CDR2 SASEGT, per germline. The CDR3 spans 13 residues. Trimming pared 3 bases from V and 2 bases from J, leaving 7 bases between. The CDR3 nucleotides are TGTGCCAGCAGTGAGGTAGCGCAAGAGACCCAGTACTTC. Its protein is CASSEVAQETQYF.

The V gene is TRBV28, the J gene TRBJ2-1; D may be TRBD1 (6 bases). V dropped 6 bases and J dropped 6 bases, with 18 bases sitting between them. The CDR3 extends over 15 amino acids. CDR1 MDHEN and CDR2 SYDVKM come from the germline V gene. This CDR3 reads CASRSGTGPPNEQFF. The CDR3 region has the DNA TGTGCCAGCAGGTCGGGTACAGGGCCCCCCAATGAGCAGTTCTTC. The complete variable domain, with remaining parts taken from reference TRBV28 and TRBJ2-1, reads DVKVTQSSRYLVKRTGEKVFLECVQDMDHENMFWYRQDPGLGLRLIYFSYDVKMKEKGDIPEGYSVSREKKERFSLILESASTNQTSMYLCASRSGTGPPNEQFFGPGTRLTVL.

V gene TRBV6-6 combines with J gene TRBJ1-6; weak D call: TRBD1 (5 bases). CDR1 is MNHNY, CDR2 SVGAGI, per germline (reference sequence). Trimming stripped 6 bases from V and 11 bases from J, with 14 bases between. This CDR3 has 13 residues. The chain's CDR3 is CASRDTSATPLHF. CDR3 sequence (DNA): TGTGCCAGCAGGGACACGTCGGCGACACCCCTCCACTTT.

The chain has TRBV5-1 and TRBJ1-2; TRBD1 aligns across 9 bases. V gave up 1 base and J gave up 7 bases; unmatched junction bases: 5. The CDR3 spans 14 residues. Per the germline V gene, CDR1 is SGHRS and CDR2 is YFSETQ. The CDR3: CASSLSGTGFGYTF. DNA for the CDR3: TGCGCCAGCAGCTTGTCCGGGACAGGGTTTGGCTACACCTTC. Drawing the rest from reference TRBV5-1 and TRBJ1-2, the complete variable domain is KAGVTQTPRYLIKTRGQQVTLSCSPISGHRSVSWYQQTPGQGLQFLFEYFSETQRNKGNFPGRFSGRQFSNSRSEMNVSTLELGDSALYLCASSLSGTGFGYTFGSGTRLTVV.